Following are 10 T cell receptor beta chains from one sample sequenced in a study of T cells in women clearing cervical HPV infection (dated 2018 in TCRdb). Libraries came from the immunoSEQ multiplex PCR assay. TCRdb obtained this table from immuneACCESS and retained in-frame rearrangements with V and J assigned. These tables miss some clones; where compared with another copy, unresolved V genes account for less than half of the shortfall, and the remainder is unexplained. The table for this sample shows around 30,000 clones. Over 3% of the sample is held by the ten biggest clonotypes. The sequenced sample consisted of blood buffy coat. The receptors were gathered from a woman aged 18-70 years with a cervical HPV16 infection that either progressed to CIN3+ or cleared (not recorded which).

Of note for this clone: The CDR3 is cut off 3 residues early in the read; its end comes from the germline J gene. The chain links TRBV29-1 to TRBJ2-3; 9 bases fit TRBD2. Unmatched junction bases numbered 3, after V lost 6 bases and J lost 2 bases. CDR1 is SQVTM, CDR2 ANQGSEA, per germline. CDR3 length: 13 residues. CDR3 DNA, as far as it was read: TGCAGCGTAGCGGGGGGCCACACAGATACG. Translated: CSVAGGHTDT. The entire CDR3 is CSVAGGHTDTQYF.

On this clone: The CDR3 goes on 3 residues after the read ends, and that part is filled in from the germline J gene. V usage is TRBV10-1 and J usage is TRBJ1-1; TRBD1 is a possible D gene (5 bases). The CDR3 is 13 amino acids. Germline V CDR1 and CDR2: WNHNN, SYGVQD (reference sequence). The V and J ends lost 4 bases and 6 bases respectively, with 12 bases between them. Incomplete CDR3 DNA: TGCGCCAGCAGTGGACGGCAGGGAGCTGAA. Translating gives CASSGRQGAE. The whole CDR3 protein is CASSGRQGAEAFF.

Concerning this clone: The CDR3 end falls 3 residues outside the read, so it is completed with the germline J gene. The chain links TRBV2 to TRBJ1-2; possibly TRBD1 for D (6 bases). Germline V gene sequence: CDR1 SNHLY, CDR2 FYNNEI. This CDR3 is 13 amino acids long. V dropped 7 bases and J dropped 4 bases, with 13 bases sitting between them. Incomplete CDR3 DNA: TGTGCCAGCATCCTAACAGGGACCTATGGC. Translated, it gives CASILTGTYG. The whole CDR3 region reads CASILTGTYGYTF.

Remarks on this clone: The read comes to an end 3 residues before the CDR3 does, leaving the germline J gene to fill in the end. The rearrangement uses TRBV14 and TRBJ1-3; D ambiguous. V lost 4 bases and J lost 0, with 4 bases in between. This CDR3 spans 13 amino acids. In germline, CDR1 is SGHDN, CDR2 FVKESK. CDR3 protein: CASSPHSGNTIYF. CDR3 DNA (partial): TGTGCCAGCAGCCCCCACTCTGGAAACACC.

Of note for this clone: Coverage ceases 3 residues before the CDR3 finishes, and the germline J gene fills in the end. The rearrangement links TRBV29-1 to TRBJ2-7, with D maybe TRBD1 (6 bases). Germline V gene lookup returns CDR1 SQVTM and CDR2 ANQGSEA. V was pared by 1 base and J by 3 bases, with 10 bases between. This CDR3 spans 13 amino acids. The CDR3 DNA, read in part, is TGCAGCGTTGAAGGGGGGCTCGGCTACGAG. Translating gives CSVEGGLGYE. In full, the CDR3 reads CSVEGGLGYEQYF.

Turning to this clone: The DNA ends 3 residues before the CDR3 does, and the rest of the CDR3 is filled in from the germline J gene. The chain combines TRBV18 with TRBJ2-1; either TRBD1 or TRBD2 may supply D (5 bases each). With 4 bases removed from V and 0 bases from J, the gap between germline ends came to 7 bases. This CDR3 has 14 residues. CDR1 and CDR2 (germline): KGHSH, LQKENI. The CDR3 spells CASSQGSSYNEQFF. Partial CDR3 DNA: TGTGCCAGCTCACAGGGGAGCTCCTACAATGAG.

As to this clone: The read gets to within 3 residues of the CDR3 end, and the germline J gene fills in the rest. The chain recombines TRBV5-1 with TRBJ1-1; TRBD1 matches at 9 bases. CDR1 is SGHRS, CDR2 YFSETQ, per germline. There are 13 residues in the CDR3. Trimming took 7 bases from V and 1 from J; bases not matched to a gene: 2. CDR3 DNA (partial): TGCGCCAGCCAGGGACAGGGGAACACTGAA. Encoded protein: CASQGQGNTE. The whole CDR3 protein is CASQGQGNTEAFF.

Regarding this clone: The read stops 3 residues short of the end of the CDR3; the missing end is completed from the germline J gene. The rearrangement uses TRBV30 and TRBJ1-1; D is ambiguous. V was pared by 2 bases and J by 0 bases, with 4 bases between. CDR1 is GTSNPN, CDR2 SVGIG, per germline (reference sequence). This CDR3 region has 12 residues. CDR3 DNA (partial): TGTGCCTGGAGTACAGTGAACACTGAA. As protein: CAWSTVNTE. The full CDR3 protein reads CAWSTVNTEAFF.

CDR3: CASSGHSDQPQHF. CDR3 DNA, as far as it was read: TGTGCCAGCAGCGGACACAGCGATCAGCCC. The chain uses TRBV6-2 or TRBV6-3 and TRBJ1-5; perhaps TRBD1 as D (5 bases). The sequenced fragment ends 3 residues before the CDR3 boundary, so the rest is inferred from the germline J gene. Germline values: CDR1 MNHEY, CDR2 SVGEGT. This CDR3 region has 13 residues. The V gene lost 6 bases and the J gene lost 5 bases, with 11 bases spanning the gap.

In regard to this clone: The read ends 3 residues early relative to the CDR3; the germline J gene fills the gap. The chain recombines TRBV18 with TRBJ1-1, with a tentative D call TRBD1 (5 bases). The V end was cut by 2 bases, the J end by 0 bases, with 13 bases between. This CDR3 is 16 amino acids long. Germline V CDR1 and CDR2: KGHSH, LQKENI. CDR3 DNA (partial): TGTGCCAGCTCACCATCACAAGGGGTAATGAACACTGAA. Translated: CASSPSQGVMNTE. The CDR3 reads in full as CASSPSQGVMNTEAFF. The whole variable domain, remainder taken from reference TRBV18 and TRBJ1-1, is NAGVMQNPRHLVRRRGQEARLRCSPMKGHSHVYWYRQLPEEGLKFMVYLQKENIIDESGMPKERFSAEFPKEGPSILRIQQVVRGDSAAYFCASSPSQGVMNTEAFFGQGTRLTVV.